The 21 T cell receptor beta chains in this list originate from one sample, sequenced in a study of shared clonotypes between healthy human individuals. Terminally differentiated effector memory CD45RA+ cells were left out of the naive CD8 fraction, which was CD45RO-negative and positively selected for CCR7. Clones were read by immunoSEQ multiplex PCR, and TCRdb kept only the in-frame ones, dropping some. The sample comprises under 700,000 clones, 85% to 95% of which are singletons, and over 0.095% rests with the top ten. Source material: naive CD8+ T cells sorted from blood. Receptor source: a woman aged 25 to 39 in good health.

The chain uses TRBV4-2 and TRBJ2-3; the match to TRBD2 covers 7 bases. The junction had 16 bases not matched to a gene; V was cut back by 3 bases and J by 7 bases. Germline V gives CDR1 LGHNA, CDR2 YNFKEQ. This CDR3 contains 17 residues. The CDR3 DNA reads as TGTGCCAGCAGCCACCCGGGGAGGGAGGGCCCTCTGAATACGCAGTATTTT. It is translated as CASSHPGREGPLNTQYF.

CDR3 sequence: CASSSTTYEQYF. CDR3 nucleotides: TGCGCCAGCTCCAGTACCACCTACGAGCAGTACTTC. J is TRBJ2-7 and V is TRBV10-1; D gene uncertain. The CDR3 spans 12 residues. Per the germline V gene, CDR1 is WNHNN and CDR2 is SYGVQD (reference sequence). The V end lost 8 bases, the J end lost 2 bases, and 10 bases lay between the germline ends.

This clone is a singleton in its sample. The rearrangement links TRBV28 to TRBJ1-5, with D possibly matching TRBD1 (5 bases). CDR1 is MDHEN, CDR2 SYDVKM, per germline. Deletions cut 4 bases from V and 2 bases from J, with 15 bases between. The CDR3 covers 16 residues. The chain's CDR3 is CASSSSGGGGNQPQHF. CDR3 DNA: TGTGCCAGCAGTTCCTCTGGGGGAGGAGGCAATCAGCCCCAGCATTTT.

J is TRBJ1-5 and V is TRBV2; D may be TRBD1 (6 bases). Trimming shortened V by 6 bases and J by 0 bases, and 18 bases separated the two germline ends. The germline gives CDR1 SNHLY, CDR2 FYNNEI. The CDR3 runs 17 residues. DNA for the CDR3: TGTGCCAGCAGGGCCACCGGGGGGGCTGTTAGCAATCAGCCCCAGCATTTT. Translating it yields CASRATGGAVSNQPQHF.

V and J are TRBV5-4 and TRBJ2-7, with D tentatively TRBD2 (6 bases). CDR3 size: 15 residues. Germline-derived CDR1 and CDR2 are SGHNT and YYREEE (reference sequence). Trimming took off 4 bases at V and 4 bases at J, with 18 bases between the two ends. CDR3 sequence: CASSLGPAGVYEQYF. The DNA of the CDR3 is TGTGCCAGCAGCCTTGGGCCAGCGGGCGTTTACGAGCAGTACTTC.

This clone came up once. This chain joins TRBV27 and TRBJ2-1; TRBD2 aligns across 9 bases. V lost 1 base and J lost 4; bases outside the gene matches: 5. The CDR3 is made up of 16 amino acids. Looked up from germline, CDR1 is MNHEY and CDR2 is SMNVEV (reference sequence). The CDR3 protein is CASSLFERGAYNEQFF. The CDR3 DNA reads TGTGCCAGCAGTTTATTTGAGCGGGGGGCATACAATGAGCAGTTCTTC.

This clone was observed a handful of times. The gene calls are TRBV20-1 and TRBJ1-5; the D is unclear. V was cut by 5 bases and J by 7 bases, with 6 bases left in between. Germline V lookup: CDR1 DFQATT, CDR2 SNEGSKA (reference sequence). The CDR3 has 10 amino acids. The DNA of the CDR3 is TGCAGTGCTTCCCCCCAGCCCCAGCATTTT. Protein product: CSASPQPQHF.

This clone came up a few times. Additional DNA sequences in this sample encode the identical CDR3. This chain links TRBV5-4 with TRBJ2-7, with 7 bases fitting TRBD1. Per germline, CDR1 SGHNT and CDR2 YYREEE (reference sequence). V was pared by 4 bases and J by 4 bases, with 2 bases of the junction left unmatched. The length of the CDR3 is 12 residues. CDR3 sequence (DNA): TGTGCCAGCAGCACGACAGGGTACGAGCAGTACTTC. It translates to CASSTTGYEQYF.

The rearrangement uses TRBV14 and TRBJ2-7; D remains ambiguous. The CDR3 loop spans 14 amino acids. The germline V and J ends were trimmed by 3 bases and 0 bases, with 9 bases remaining between them. Per the germline V gene, CDR1 is SGHDN and CDR2 is FVKESK. Here the CDR3 DNA reads TGTGCCAGCAGCCATAGTGGGGACTCCTACGAGCAGTACTTC. Its translation: CASSHSGDSYEQYF. Supplemented by reference TRBV14 and TRBJ2-7, the full variable domain reads EAGVTQFPSHSVIEKGQTVTLRCDPISGHDNLYWYRRVMGKEIKFLLHFVKESKQDESGMPNNRFLAERTGGTYSTLKVQPAELEDSGVYFCASSHSGDSYEQYFGPGTRLTVT.

Comments on this clone: A read error may explain this, as a much larger clone is one base away. This CDR3 is also generated by other DNA sequences in the sample. The V and J genes are TRBV13 and TRBJ2-7; D gene uncertain. The germline CDR1 and CDR2 sequences are PRHDT and FYEKMQ (reference sequence). This CDR3 spans 13 amino acids. The V gene lost 0 bases and the J gene lost 1 base, with 4 bases spanning the gap. The CDR3 DNA is TGTGCCAGCAGCTTAGGGGGGTCCTACGAGCAGTACTTC. This encodes CASSLGGSYEQYF.

This clone was counted a single time. This chain links TRBV11-2 with TRBJ2-7; D tentatively reads TRBD1 or TRBD2 (5 bases each). CDR3 length: 13 amino acids. The V gene lost 5 bases and the J gene lost 5 bases, with 13 bases spanning the gap. The germline CDR1 and CDR2 sequences are SGHAT and FQNNGV. The CDR3 loop is CASSLRLGDEQYF. The CDR3 DNA follows: TGTGCCAGCAGCCTAAGATTGGGGGACGAGCAGTACTTC. Filled out from reference TRBV11-2 and TRBJ2-7, the complete variable domain reads EAGVAQSPRYKIIEKRQSVAFWCNPISGHATLYWYQQILGQGPKLLIQFQNNGVVDDSQLPKDRFSAERLKGVDSTLKIQPAKLEDSAVYLCASSLRLGDEQYFGPGTRLTVT.

The V gene is TRBV5-6, the J gene TRBJ2-1; D call uncertain. Germline V gene lookup returns CDR1 SGHDT and CDR2 YYEEEE. This CDR3 is built from 14 residues. The ends were cut back, 1 base at V and 3 bases at J, with 8 bases in the middle. CDR3 sequence: CASSLKTHYNEQFF. The CDR3 nucleotides are TGTGCCAGCAGCTTGAAAACACACTACAATGAGCAGTTCTTC.

This chain uses TRBV5-1 with TRBJ1-1; a possible D gene is TRBD1 (5 bases). V lost 6 bases, J lost 0 bases, and 9 bases lay in between. This CDR3 has 13 amino acids. CDR1 and CDR2 (germline): SGHRS, YFSETQ. CDR3 coding DNA: TGCGCCAGCACCCCAGGGCTGAACACTGAAGCTTTCTTT. Amino acids: CASTPGLNTEAFF. The complete variable domain, with remaining parts taken from reference TRBV5-1 and TRBJ1-1, reads KAGVTQTPRYLIKTRGQQVTLSCSPISGHRSVSWYQQTPGQGLQFLFEYFSETQRNKGNFPGRFSGRQFSNSRSEMNVSTLELGDSALYLCASTPGLNTEAFFGQGTRLTVV.

The chain recombines TRBV7-8 with TRBJ1-5, with D possibly TRBD1 on 5 matching bases. The CDR3 sequence is 15 residues long. The V end lost 0 bases, the J end lost 3 bases, and 9 bases lay between the germline ends. CDR1 is SGHVS and CDR2 is FQNEAQ in the germline V gene. The CDR3 spells CASSLAAGSNQPQHF. The DNA of the CDR3 is TGTGCCAGCAGCTTAGCGGCAGGGTCCAATCAGCCCCAGCATTTT.

The chain carries TRBV9 and TRBJ1-3; the D gene is possibly TRBD1 (5 bases). Germline V gene data show CDR1 as SGDLS and CDR2 as YYNGEE. CDR3 length equals 16 residues. Trimming removed 4 bases from V and 3 bases from J, with 17 bases in between. The CDR3: CASSPETDAFGNTIYF. CDR3 in DNA: TGTGCCAGCAGCCCGGAGACAGACGCTTTTGGAAACACCATATATTTT.

The V call is TRBV13, the J call TRBJ2-7; a possible D gene is TRBD1 (6 bases). Germline values: CDR1 PRHDT, CDR2 FYEKMQ (reference sequence). The CDR3 runs to 14 residues. V was cut by 4 bases and J by 1 base, with 11 bases left in between. The chain's CDR3 is CASSSTGISYEQYF. CDR3 bases: TGTGCCAGCAGCTCCACAGGGATTTCCTACGAGCAGTACTTC.

The rearrangement links TRBV5-1 to TRBJ2-7; the match to TRBD2 covers 12 bases. CDR1 and CDR2 from the germline V gene are SGHRS and YFSETQ. The CDR3 extends over 17 amino acids. The trim removed 4 bases at V and 0 bases at J, leaving 8 bases unmatched. The CDR3: CASSLSTSGRISYEQYF. CDR3 coding DNA: TGCGCCAGCAGCCTGTCGACTAGCGGGAGAATCTCCTACGAGCAGTACTTC.

The chain couples TRBV19 to TRBJ1-2; D unclear. Germline V lookup: CDR1 LNHDA, CDR2 SQIVND (reference sequence). The CDR3 extends over 14 amino acids. Between the trimmed V and J ends, which lost 5 bases and 5 bases, there was a span of 15 bases. The CDR3 here is CASSPNDEDYGYTF. The CDR3 nucleotides are TGTGCCAGTAGTCCCAACGATGAGGATTATGGCTACACCTTC.

The chain uses TRBV28 and TRBJ1-5; D not resolved. The CDR3 totals 16 residues. The ends were cut back, 9 bases at V and 3 bases at J, with 21 bases in the middle. Looked up from germline, CDR1 is MDHEN and CDR2 is SYDVKM. Here the CDR3 DNA reads TGTGCCAGTTGTCCTGTTTTTGTGGGTTACAATCAGCCCCAGCATTTT. Protein product: CASCPVFVGYNQPQHF.

A few counts support this clone. The sample carries other DNA sequences with the same CDR3. The V gene is TRBV27, the J gene TRBJ2-7, with TRBD1 matching over 9 bases. The CDR3 is 13 amino acids. CDR1 is MNHEY, CDR2 SMNVEV, per germline (reference sequence). The J segment lost 4 bases and the V segment lost 6 bases, leaving 4 bases of the junction unmatched. The CDR3 sequence: CASSPGTGYEQYF. In DNA form, the CDR3 reads TGTGCCAGCAGCCCCGGGACAGGGTACGAGCAGTACTTC.

On this clone itself: The sample holds other DNA sequences that translate to the same CDR3. The chain links TRBV7-9 to TRBJ2-1; no clear D. CDR1 and CDR2 (germline): SEHNR, FQNEAQ (reference sequence). This CDR3 is built from 13 residues. The V end lost 1 base, the J end lost 2 bases, and 3 bases lay between the germline ends. CDR3 sequence reads: CASSLVAYNEQFF. DNA of the CDR3: TGTGCCAGCAGCTTAGTTGCCTACAATGAGCAGTTCTTC.